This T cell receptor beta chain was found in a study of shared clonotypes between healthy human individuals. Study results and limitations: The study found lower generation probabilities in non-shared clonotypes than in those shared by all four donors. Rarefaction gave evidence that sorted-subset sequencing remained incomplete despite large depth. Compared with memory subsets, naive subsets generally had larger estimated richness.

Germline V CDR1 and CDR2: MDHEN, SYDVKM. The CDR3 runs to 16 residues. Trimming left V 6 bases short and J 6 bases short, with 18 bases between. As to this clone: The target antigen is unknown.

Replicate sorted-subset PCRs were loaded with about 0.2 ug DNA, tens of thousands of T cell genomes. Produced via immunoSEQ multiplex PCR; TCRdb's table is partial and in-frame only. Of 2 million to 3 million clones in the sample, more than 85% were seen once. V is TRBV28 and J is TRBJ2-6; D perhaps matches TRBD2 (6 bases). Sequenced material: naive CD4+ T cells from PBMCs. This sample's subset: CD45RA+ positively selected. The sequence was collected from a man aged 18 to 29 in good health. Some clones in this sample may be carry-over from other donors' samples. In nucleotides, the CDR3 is TGTGCCAGCAGCCCGTCGGGACTCTTTGTGGCCAACGTCCTGACTTTC. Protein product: CASSPSGLFVANVLTF. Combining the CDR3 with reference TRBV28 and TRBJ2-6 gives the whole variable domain DVKVTQSSRYLVKRTGEKVFLECVQDMDHENMFWYRQDPGLGLRLIYFSYDVKMKEKGDIPEGYSVSREKKERFSLILESASTNQTSMYLCASSPSGLFVANVLTFGAGSRLTVL.